The clone carrying this T cell receptor beta chain was found a few times. Its specificity is not known. This CDR3 is 15 amino acids long. The germline CDR1 and CDR2 sequences are KGHSH and LQKENI. Unmatched junction bases numbered 7, after V lost 3 bases and J lost 6 bases. These data are taken from a study of T-cell reconstitution after alpha-beta-depleted transplantation in children. Study results and caveats: Where some patients showed high TCRbeta diversity at day 60, it came from recipient T cells and thymic progenitors that had survived. Reports say that about two months after transplant, the alpha-beta T cells came out of several hundred graft clones that had expanded. The authors attributed T-cell counts and diversity one year after transplant mostly to newly produced T cells.

A TCRbeta library incorporating unique molecular identifiers was prepared. TCRdb passed the PCR reads through MiXCR, listing each CDR3 protein once. Of 330,000 or so distinct CDR3 sequences in the sample, less than 9.5% were seen once. This specimen was peripheral blood, taken 360 days after TCRalphabeta/CD19-depleted stem cell transplant. The source of this sequence is a female patient aged 2-10 years who had a stem cell transplant for Fanconi anemia, so the T cells may come from the graft donor. The chain employs TRBV18 and TRBJ2-7, with TRBD1 identical over 11 bases. CDR3 residues: CASSPFEGTGGEQYF. CDR3 nucleotides: TGTGCCAGCTCACCCTTTGAAGGGACAGGGGGCGAGCAGTACTTC. Complete variable domain (other parts from reference TRBV18 and TRBJ2-7): NAGVMQNPRHLVRRRGQEARLRCSPMKGHSHVYWYRQLPEEGLKFMVYLQKENIIDESGMPKERFSAEFPKEGPSILRIQQVVRGDSAAYFCASSPFEGTGGEQYFGPGTRLTVT.